The next 17 T cell receptor beta chains were all read from a single sample in a study of memory B cells and T cells in multiple sclerosis. CFSE-dim autoproliferating and CFSE-high non-proliferating T cells from unstimulated culture were sequenced separately. 40 million to 50 million CFSE-labeled PBMCs were cultured 7 to 8 days unstimulated, then replicate wells were pooled. Produced via immunoSEQ multiplex PCR; TCRdb's table is partial and in-frame only. Here the sample spans around 50,000 clones, over 75% being singletons. No antigen has been assigned to these receptors. The material sequenced was PBMCs from blood kept in culture. The receptors were gathered from a human donor with multiple sclerosis.

This sequence joins TRBV5-1 and TRBJ2-1; TRBD1 matches 10 bases. The V segment lost 3 bases and the J segment 7 bases; nucleotides outside the gene matches: 4. The CDR3 totals 14 residues. CDR1 is SGHRS, CDR2 YFSETQ, per germline. In DNA, the CDR3 is TGCGCCAGCAGCTCCGGACAGGGGGTAAATGAGCAGTTCTTC. Translating it yields CASSSGQGVNEQFF.

The genes are TRBV4-1 and TRBJ2-5; no firm D call. The CDR3 has 14 residues. V was clipped by 3 bases and J by 5 bases, with 13 bases between them. CDR1 MGHRA and CDR2 YSYEKL come from the germline V gene. CDR3 in amino acids: CASSHSMGWETQYF. In nucleotides, the CDR3 is TGCGCCAGCAGCCATTCAATGGGGTGGGAGACCCAGTACTTC.

This rearrangement joins TRBV21-1 to TRBJ1-1. TRBV21-1 corresponds to a pseudogene. This CDR3 spans 17 amino acids. CDR3 in DNA: TGTGCCAGCAGCGGTTTAATAGCTAACACAATTCGCACTGAAGCTTTCTTT. Translation gives CASSGLIANTIRTEAFF.

The chain carries TRBV2 and TRBJ2-1, with 10 bases aligning to TRBD2. With V trimmed by 6 bases and J by 7 bases, 6 bases remained unmatched. CDR1 and CDR2 from the germline V gene are SNHLY and FYNNEI. The CDR3 covers 14 residues. The CDR3 loop reads CASSAGLAFNEQFF. CDR3 sequence (DNA): TGTGCCAGCAGCGCGGGACTAGCGTTTAATGAGCAGTTCTTC.

The chain joins TRBV4-1 to TRBJ1-4, with 7 nucleotides matching TRBD1. J gave up 5 bases and V 5 bases, and 11 bases lay outside the gene matches. The V gene's germline CDR1 is MGHRA and CDR2 YSYEKL. The CDR3 is made up of 16 amino acids. The CDR3 DNA sequence: TGCGCCAGCAGCTCCACCACAGGGGCAGAAAATGAAAAACTGTTTTTT. Amino acid sequence: CASSSTTGAENEKLFF.

This clone was seen a single time. This chain connects TRBV27 to TRBJ2-7, with TRBD1 as a possible D gene (5 bases). V gave up 4 bases and J gave up 3 bases, with 10 bases separating them. The CDR3 is 13 residues long. Germline CDR1 MNHEY, CDR2 SMNVEV (reference sequence). This CDR3 is CASSWGQGYEQYF. The CDR3 bases are TGTGCCAGCAGTTGGGGCCAGGGCTACGAGCAGTACTTC.

This sequence joins TRBV19 and TRBJ2-2, with 10 bases identical to TRBD2. The CDR3 has 17 residues. The germline V gene encodes CDR1 LNHDA and CDR2 SQIVND (reference sequence). The junction had 8 bases not matched to a gene; V was cut back by 0 bases and J by 7 bases. This chain's CDR3 is CASSIDRSGGAVGELFF. CDR3 in DNA: TGTGCCAGTAGTATAGATCGCAGCGGGGGGGCCGTCGGGGAGCTGTTTTTT.

The count of this clone is one. J is TRBJ1-3 and V is TRBV5-1; the D gene is possibly TRBD1 (6 bases). Trimming removed 4 bases from V and 0 bases from J, with 11 bases in between. The CDR3 totals 15 residues. Germline V gene data show CDR1 as SGHRS and CDR2 as YFSETQ. The DNA for the CDR3 is TGCGCCAGCAGCGAACAGGGAAACTCTGGAAACACCATATATTTT. Its translation is CASSEQGNSGNTIYF.

The V and J genes are TRBV5-1 and TRBJ1-5; maybe TRBD1 (6 bases). This CDR3 spans 15 amino acids. V lost 6 bases, J lost 2 bases, and 15 bases lay in between. Germline V gene data show CDR1 as SGHRS and CDR2 as YFSETQ. The CDR3 protein is CASKPGAGGNQPQHF. The CDR3 coding sequence is TGCGCCAGCAAACCAGGGGCAGGGGGCAATCAGCCCCAGCATTTT.

This chain joins TRBV27 and TRBJ1-1; possible D gene TRBD1, 5 bases. The CDR3 is 14 residues long. V was pared by 3 bases and J by 4 bases, with 12 bases between. Germline CDR1 is MNHEY and CDR2 is SMNVEV (reference sequence). The CDR3 region has the DNA TGTGCCAGCAGTTTCACAGGCGGGACCACTGAAGCTTTCTTT. Encoded protein: CASSFTGGTTEAFF.

The rearrangement links TRBV6-5 to TRBJ2-2; D gene uncertain. V was shortened by 7 bases and J by 1 base, with 10 bases between the two germline ends. From germline, CDR1 is MNHEY and CDR2 SVGAGI. The CDR3 consists of 14 residues. CDR3 sequence: CASTYLVNTGELFF. The CDR3 DNA follows: TGTGCCAGCACCTACTTAGTGAACACCGGGGAGCTGTTTTTT.

V and J are TRBV25-1 and TRBJ1-2; 8 bases align to TRBD1. There are 15 residues in the CDR3. V was pared by 2 bases and J by 1 base, with 3 bases of the junction left unmatched. Germline V gene data show CDR1 as MGHDK and CDR2 as SYGVNS. CDR3 sequence: CASSEPGQGNYGYTF. The CDR3 nucleotides are TGTGCCAGCAGTGAACCCGGACAGGGTAACTATGGCTACACCTTC.

This clone was picked up a small number of times. This sequence joins TRBV4-3 and TRBJ2-5, with D tentatively TRBD2 (6 bases). The CDR3 covers 14 residues. Trimming removed 0 bases at V and 5 bases at J, with 10 bases between. Germline lookup yields CDR1 LGHNA and CDR2 YSLEER. CDR3 protein: CASSQDRGYETQYF. DNA for the CDR3: TGCGCCAGCAGCCAAGATCGGGGGTATGAGACCCAGTACTTC.

The CDR3 is CASTSLYRGLAEAFF. CDR3 sequence (DNA): TGTGCCAGCACCTCCCTATACAGGGGGCTAGCTGAAGCTTTCTTT. The V and J genes are TRBV7-9 and TRBJ1-1; 9 positions match TRBD1. The ends lost 7 bases at V and 6 bases at J; junction bases unmatched: 12. The germline CDR1 and CDR2 sequences are SEHNR and FQNEAQ (reference sequence). There are 15 residues in the CDR3.

The chain employs TRBV7-2 and TRBJ2-5, with TRBD2 matching over 7 bases. Trimming cost V 4 bases and J 6 bases; bases outside gene matches: 8. Germline lookup yields CDR1 SGHTA and CDR2 FQGNSA. The CDR3 consists of 14 residues. Here the CDR3 reads CASSSNSGLKTQYF. In DNA form, the CDR3 reads TGTGCCAGCAGCTCCAATTCGGGACTAAAGACCCAGTACTTC.

The chain is built from TRBV4-3 and TRBJ2-1; D not resolved. V lost 4 bases to trimming and J lost 8 bases, with 18 bases between them. Germline V gene lookup returns CDR1 LGHNA and CDR2 YSLEER. The length of the CDR3 is 15 residues. The CDR3 DNA reads TGCGCCAGCAGCCCAACCGGAGTTCAAGGGTATGAGCAGTTCTTC. Its translation is CASSPTGVQGYEQFF.

The gene calls are TRBV19 and TRBJ1-5; TRBD1 matches 7 bases. This CDR3 is built from 19 residues. Trimming at V came to 5 bases and at J to 6 bases, leaving 22 bases not matched to a gene. The germline gives CDR1 LNHDA, CDR2 SQIVND (reference sequence). CDR3 amino acids: CASSPRSLQTGMGVQPQHF. The CDR3 nucleotides are TGTGCCAGTAGTCCAAGAAGCTTACAGACAGGGATGGGGGTTCAGCCCCAGCATTTT.